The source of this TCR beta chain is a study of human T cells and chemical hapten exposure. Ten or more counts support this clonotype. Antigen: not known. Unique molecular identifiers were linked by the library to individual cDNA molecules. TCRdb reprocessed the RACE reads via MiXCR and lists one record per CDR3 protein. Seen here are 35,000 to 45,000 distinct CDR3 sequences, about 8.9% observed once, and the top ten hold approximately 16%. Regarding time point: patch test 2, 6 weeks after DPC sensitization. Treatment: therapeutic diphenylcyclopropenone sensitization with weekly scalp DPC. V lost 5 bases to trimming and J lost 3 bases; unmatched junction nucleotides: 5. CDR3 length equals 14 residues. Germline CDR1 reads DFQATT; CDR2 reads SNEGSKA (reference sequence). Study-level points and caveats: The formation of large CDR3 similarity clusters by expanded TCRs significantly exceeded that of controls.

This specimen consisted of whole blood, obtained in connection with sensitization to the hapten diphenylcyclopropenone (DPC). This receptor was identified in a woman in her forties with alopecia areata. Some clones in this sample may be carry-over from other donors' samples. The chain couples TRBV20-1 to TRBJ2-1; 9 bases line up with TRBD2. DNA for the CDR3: TGCAGTGCTTCTAGCGGGATCGACTACAATGAGCAGTTCTTC. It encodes CSASSGIDYNEQFF.